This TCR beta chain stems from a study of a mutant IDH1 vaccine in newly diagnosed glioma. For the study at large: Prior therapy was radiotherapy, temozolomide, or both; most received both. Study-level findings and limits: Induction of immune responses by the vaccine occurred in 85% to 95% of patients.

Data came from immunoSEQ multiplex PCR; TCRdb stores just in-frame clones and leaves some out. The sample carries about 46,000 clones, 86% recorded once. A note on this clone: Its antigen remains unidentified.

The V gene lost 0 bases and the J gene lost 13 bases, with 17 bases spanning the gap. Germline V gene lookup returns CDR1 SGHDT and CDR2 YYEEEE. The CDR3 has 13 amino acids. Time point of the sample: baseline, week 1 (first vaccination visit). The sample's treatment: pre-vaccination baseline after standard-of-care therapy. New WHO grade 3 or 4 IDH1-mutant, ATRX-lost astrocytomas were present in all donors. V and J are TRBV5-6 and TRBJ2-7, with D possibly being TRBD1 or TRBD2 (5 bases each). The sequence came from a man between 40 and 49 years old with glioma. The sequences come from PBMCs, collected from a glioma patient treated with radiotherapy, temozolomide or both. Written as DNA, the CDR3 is TGTGCCAGCAGCTTGGAAGGGCGGCGAGGGGAATACTTC. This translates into CASSLEGRRGEYF.